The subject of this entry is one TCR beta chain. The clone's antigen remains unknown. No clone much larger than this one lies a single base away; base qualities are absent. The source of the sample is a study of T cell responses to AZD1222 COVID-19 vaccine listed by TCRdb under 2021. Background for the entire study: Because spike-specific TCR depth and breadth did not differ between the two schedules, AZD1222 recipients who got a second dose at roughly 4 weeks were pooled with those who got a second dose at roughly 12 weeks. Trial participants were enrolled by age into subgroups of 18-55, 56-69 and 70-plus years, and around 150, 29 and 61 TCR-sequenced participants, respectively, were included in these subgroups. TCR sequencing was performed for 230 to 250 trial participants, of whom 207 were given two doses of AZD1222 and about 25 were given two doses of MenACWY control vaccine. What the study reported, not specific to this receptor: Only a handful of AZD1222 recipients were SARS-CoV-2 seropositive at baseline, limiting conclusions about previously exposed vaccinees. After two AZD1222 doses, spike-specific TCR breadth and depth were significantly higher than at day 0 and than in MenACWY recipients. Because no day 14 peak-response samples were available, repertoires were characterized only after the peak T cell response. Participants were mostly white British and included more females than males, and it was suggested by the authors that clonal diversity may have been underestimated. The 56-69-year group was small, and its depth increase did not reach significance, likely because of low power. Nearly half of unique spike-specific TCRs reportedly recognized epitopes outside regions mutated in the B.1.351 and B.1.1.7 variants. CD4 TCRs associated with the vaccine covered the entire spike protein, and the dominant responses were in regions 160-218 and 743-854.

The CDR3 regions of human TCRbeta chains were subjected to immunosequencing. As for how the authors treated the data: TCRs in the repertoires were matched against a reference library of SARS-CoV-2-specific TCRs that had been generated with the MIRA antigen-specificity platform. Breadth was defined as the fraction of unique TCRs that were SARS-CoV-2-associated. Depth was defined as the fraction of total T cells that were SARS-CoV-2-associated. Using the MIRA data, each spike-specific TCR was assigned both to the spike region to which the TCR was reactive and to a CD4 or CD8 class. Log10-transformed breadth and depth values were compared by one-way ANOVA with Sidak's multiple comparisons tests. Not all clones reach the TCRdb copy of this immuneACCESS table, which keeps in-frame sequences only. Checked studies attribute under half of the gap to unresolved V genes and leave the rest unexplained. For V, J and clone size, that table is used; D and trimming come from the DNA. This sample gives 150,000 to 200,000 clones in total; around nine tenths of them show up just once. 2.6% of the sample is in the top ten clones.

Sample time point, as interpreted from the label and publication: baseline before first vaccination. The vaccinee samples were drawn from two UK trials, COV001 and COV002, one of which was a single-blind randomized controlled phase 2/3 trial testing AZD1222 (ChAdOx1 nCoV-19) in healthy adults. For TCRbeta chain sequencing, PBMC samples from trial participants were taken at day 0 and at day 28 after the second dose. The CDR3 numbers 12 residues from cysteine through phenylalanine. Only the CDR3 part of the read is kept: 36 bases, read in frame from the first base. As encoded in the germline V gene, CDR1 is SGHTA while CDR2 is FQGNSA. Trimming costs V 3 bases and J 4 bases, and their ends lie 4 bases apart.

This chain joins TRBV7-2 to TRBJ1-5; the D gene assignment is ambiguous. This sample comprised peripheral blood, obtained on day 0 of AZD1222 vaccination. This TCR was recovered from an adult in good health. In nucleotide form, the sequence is TGTGCCAGCAGCTTGTTTAATCAGCCCCAGCATTTT. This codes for CASSLFNQPQHF.